Below, one TCR beta chain is given with its context. Its antigen is not identified. MiXCR, run by TCRdb on the RT-PCR reads, gives a single entry per CDR3 protein. The repertoire has approximately 530,000 distinct CDR3 sequences, 7.5% to 8.5% of them found once; the top ten carry 10% to 15%. CDR1 LNHNV and CDR2 YYDKDF come from the germline V gene (reference sequence). This CDR3 has 17 residues. V was cut by 4 bases and J by 0 bases, with 17 bases left in between. These data are taken from a study of response to subunit inactivated influenza vaccine. Study-level findings and limits: Authors proposed each seasonal influenza vaccination draws in few new T cells.

The sequenced sample was PBMCs from blood, obtained less than 30 months after vaccination. The chain recombines TRBV15 with TRBJ2-3, with D uncertain. The clonotype was recovered from a man aged 50 to 69 who received an inactivated influenza vaccine. CDR3: CATSISARLPSTDTQYF. DNA of the CDR3: TGTGCCACCAGCATCAGCGCCCGCCTACCTAGCACAGATACGCAGTATTTT.